This entry concerns a single T cell receptor (beta chain). One entry per CDR3 protein, called by TCRdb with MiXCR from the reads. The sample consists of 300,000 to 400,000 distinct CDR3 sequences, about a sixth of them appearing once. The sample originates from a study of T cell repertoires in cytomegalovirus infection. The V gene end was trimmed by 4 bases and the J gene end by 7 bases; junction bases not matched to a gene: 10. CDR1 and CDR2 from the germline V gene are ENHRY and SYGVKD. The CDR3 is made up of 15 amino acids. This TCR was sampled from a human donor in good health (CMV status not recorded). Some clones in this sample may be carry-over from other donors' samples. Material: PBMCs. This chain connects TRBV10-3 to TRBJ1-3; 7 bases align to TRBD1. The CDR3, as DNA: TGTGCCATCAGTGCACGCACAGGGGTCGGTAACACCATATATTTT. It encodes CAISARTGVGNTIYF.